A single sample is the source of the 21 T cell receptor beta chains below, sequenced in a study of blood T cell repertoires in COVID-19. Sequenced by immunoSEQ multiplex PCR; TCRdb stores in-frame clones only, minus some. The sample holds about 50,000 clones, approximately 91% seen once. Input material: peripheral blood. These receptors were taken from a human donor in a cohort sampled during active COVID-19.

This chain links TRBV7-6 with TRBJ2-2; 9 bases line up with TRBD1. Trimming removed 4 bases from V and 4 bases from J; junction bases left unmatched: 4. The germline V gene has CDR1 SGHVS and CDR2 FNYEAQ. The CDR3 is 15 amino acids. DNA of the CDR3: TGTGCCAGCAGCTCCGGGACAGGGCTCACCGGGGAGCTGTTTTTT. It yields the protein CASSSGTGLTGELFF.

The CDR3: CASSLDAGRSSPLHF. In DNA, the CDR3 is TGCGCCAGCAGCTTGGATGCAGGGAGGAGTTCACCCCTCCACTTT. V is TRBV5-1 and J is TRBJ1-6, with D possibly TRBD1 on 5 matching bases. Between the trimmed V and J ends, which lost 0 bases and 9 bases, there was a span of 13 bases. The germline V gene has CDR1 SGHRS and CDR2 YFSETQ. The CDR3 runs to 15 residues.

The J gene is TRBJ2-1, the V gene TRBV19; 9 bases match TRBD1. CDR1 LNHDA and CDR2 SQIVND come from the germline V gene (reference sequence). V shed 5 bases, J shed 4 bases, and the junction held 6 bases outside the gene matches. CDR3 length: 15 residues. The CDR3 protein is CASSVGTGTYNEQFF. In nucleotides, the CDR3 is TGTGCCAGTAGTGTCGGGACAGGGACGTACAATGAGCAGTTCTTC. The full variable domain, rest sourced from reference TRBV19 and TRBJ2-1, is DGGITQSPKYLFRKEGQNVTLSCEQNLNHDAMYWYRQDPGQGLRLIYYSQIVNDFQKGDIAEGYSVSREKKESFPLTVTSAQKNPTAFYLCASSVGTGTYNEQFFGPGTRLTVL.

The rearrangement links TRBV4-1 to TRBJ1-2, with D uncertain. The CDR3 covers 16 residues. V was trimmed by 0 bases and J by 8 bases, leaving 19 bases between them. CDR1 and CDR2 (germline): MGHRA, YSYEKL. In DNA form, the CDR3 reads TGCGCCAGCAGCCAAGATGAAGTAACCTGGCACGTCGGCTACACCTTC. As protein: CASSQDEVTWHVGYTF.

The rearrangement uses TRBV19 and TRBJ1-5; no clear D. Germline V lookup: CDR1 LNHDA, CDR2 SQIVND (reference sequence). The CDR3 has 15 residues. V was shortened by 3 bases and J by 9 bases, with 18 bases between the two germline ends. The CDR3 is CASSIGRRHLRPQHF. The CDR3 bases are TGTGCCAGTAGTATTGGTAGGAGGCACCTTAGGCCCCAGCATTTT.

The J gene is TRBJ2-4, the V gene TRBV7-9; maybe TRBD2 (5 bases). V shed 3 bases and J shed 6 bases, with 18 bases lying between them. CDR3 length: 16 amino acids. Germline values: CDR1 SEHNR, CDR2 FQNEAQ (reference sequence). DNA for the CDR3: TGTGCCAGCAGCTTTTTGACTACCCCTCCCGGAAACATTCAGTACTTC. Translating it yields CASSFLTTPPGNIQYF.

J is TRBJ2-3 and V is TRBV6-2 or TRBV6-3, with D possibly matching TRBD2 (6 bases). The CDR3 extends over 15 amino acids. Trimming shortened V by 5 bases and J by 0 bases, and 12 bases separated the two germline ends. Germline V gene lookup returns CDR1 MNHEY and CDR2 SVGEGT. The CDR3 region has the DNA TGTGCCAGCAGTGCGTTTGGGAGGAGCACAGATACGCAGTATTTT. Protein: CASSAFGRSTDTQYF.

The J gene is TRBJ1-5, the V gene TRBV6-2 or TRBV6-3; perhaps TRBD1 as D (6 bases). Germline V CDR1 and CDR2: MNHEY, SVGEGT. V lost 5 bases and J 15 bases, leaving 17 bases between the germline ends. The CDR3 sequence is 12 residues long. The CDR3 region has the DNA TGTGCCAGCAGTGTCCACAGGGAAGCCCCGCATTTT. Its translation is CASSVHREAPHF.

The gene calls are TRBV9 and TRBJ2-7; 9 nucleotides line up with TRBD1. The length of the CDR3 is 15 residues. Germline V gives CDR1 SGDLS, CDR2 YYNGEE. Trimming cost V 0 bases and J 3 bases; bases outside gene matches: 4. CDR3: CASSVGQGGVYEQYF. The CDR3 bases are TGTGCCAGCAGCGTAGGACAGGGGGGCGTCTACGAGCAGTACTTC.

The CDR3 DNA follows: TGCGCCAGCAGCTTGTTCGTTGCAGGGAACACTGAAGCTTTCTTT. Translation gives CASSLFVAGNTEAFF. The genes are TRBV5-1 and TRBJ1-1; D gene uncertain. CDR3 size: 15 residues. Germline assignment: CDR1 SGHRS and CDR2 YFSETQ. V lost 1 base, J lost 1 base, and 11 bases lay in between.

The gene calls are TRBV28 and TRBJ2-7; D possibly corresponds to TRBD1 (6 bases). The germline V and J ends were trimmed by 10 bases and 0 bases, with 16 bases remaining between them. CDR1 is MDHEN and CDR2 is SYDVKM in the germline V gene. CDR3 length: 14 residues. CDR3 amino acids: CATRGEDSSYEQYF. CDR3 sequence (DNA): TGTGCCACCCGGGGTGAGGACAGCTCCTACGAGCAGTACTTC.

The genes are TRBV6-1 and TRBJ2-7, with unresolved D. Deletions cut 1 base from V and 2 bases from J, with 12 bases between. Germline V gene lookup returns CDR1 MNHNS and CDR2 SASEGT. CDR3 length: 15 amino acids. DNA for the CDR3: TGTGCCAGCAGTGAAGGCCCCCAGATTGCCTACGAGCAGTACTTC. It is translated as CASSEGPQIAYEQYF.

The genes are TRBV28 and TRBJ2-7, with D maybe TRBD2 (6 bases). CDR1 and CDR2 from the germline V gene are MDHEN and SYDVKM. Trimming shortened V by 3 bases and J by 2 bases, and 8 bases separated the two germline ends. The CDR3 is 13 amino acids. CDR3 nucleotides: TGTGCCAGCAGTTTTGCGGGGACCTACGAGCAGTACTTC. Residues: CASSFAGTYEQYF.

The chain recombines TRBV6-1 with TRBJ1-2; 12 positions agree with TRBD1. V gave up 3 bases and J gave up 6 bases; unmatched junction bases: 2. The CDR3 runs to 14 residues. Germline V gene sequence: CDR1 MNHNS, CDR2 SASEGT. The DNA of the CDR3 is TGTGCCAGCAGTGAGGGGACAGGGGGCAATGGCTACACCTTC. As protein: CASSEGTGGNGYTF.

This clone occurred a few times. The chain combines TRBV5-6 with TRBJ1-2; 7 bases match TRBD1. The CDR3 extends over 13 amino acids. The V segment lost 4 bases and the J segment 8 bases; nucleotides outside the gene matches: 8. The germline V gene has CDR1 SGHDT and CDR2 YYEEEE. CDR3 DNA: TGTGCCAGCAGCGTAACAGGGGCAGGGGGCTACACCTTC. It specifies CASSVTGAGGYTF.

The genes are TRBV5-1 and TRBJ1-2, with D unresolved. The CDR3 is 12 amino acids. V was cut by 1 base and J by 8 bases, with 9 bases left in between. CDR1 and CDR2 from the germline V gene are SGHRS and YFSETQ. CDR3: CASSLRGTGYTF. As DNA, the CDR3 is TGCGCCAGCAGCTTGCGGGGTACAGGCTACACCTTC.

V gene TRBV18 combines with J gene TRBJ2-7, with 9 bases that match TRBD1. The CDR3 loop spans 13 amino acids. Trimming cost V 6 bases and J 5 bases; bases outside gene matches: 5. Germline lookup yields CDR1 KGHSH and CDR2 LQKENI. CDR3 bases: TGTGCCAGCTCGTTGACAGGGGGTGACGAGCAGTACTTC. Translation: CASSLTGGDEQYF.

The chain couples TRBV28 to TRBJ1-2; D perhaps matches TRBD1 (5 bases). Germline values: CDR1 MDHEN, CDR2 SYDVKM. V was trimmed by 1 base and J by 0 bases, leaving 12 bases between them. The CDR3 spans 16 residues. The CDR3 DNA sequence: TGTGCCAGCAGTTTATCGGAACAGGCCTCTAACTATGGCTACACCTTC. Its translation: CASSLSEQASNYGYTF.

V is TRBV5-4 and J is TRBJ2-4; a possible D gene is TRBD1 (7 bases). The length of the CDR3 is 13 residues. The V end was cut by 0 bases, the J end by 9 bases, with 10 bases between. The germline V gene has CDR1 SGHNT and CDR2 YYREEE (reference sequence). CDR3 DNA: TGTGCCAGCAGCTTGGGACAGGGAGGCATTCAGTACTTC. It translates to CASSLGQGGIQYF.

This clone has more than one count but fewer than ten. The chain couples TRBV4-2 to TRBJ1-6; 11 nucleotides line up with TRBD1. This CDR3 contains 17 residues. The ends lost 4 bases at V and 4 bases at J; junction bases unmatched: 6. Germline V gene data show CDR1 as LGHNA and CDR2 as YNFKEQ. This CDR3 is CASSRGTGGSYNSPLHF. In nucleotides, the CDR3 is TGTGCCAGCAGCCGTGGGACAGGGGGTTCATATAATTCACCCCTCCACTTT.

The rearrangement links TRBV3-1 (or the pseudogene TRBV3-2) to TRBJ2-1; 10 bases line up with TRBD2. V shed 4 bases and J 6 bases; nucleotides not matched to a gene: 12. The CDR3 is 17 amino acids. Germline V gives CDR1 LGHDT, CDR2 YNNKEL (reference sequence). As DNA, the CDR3 is TGTGCCAGCAGCCCCCTTTTTAAGCGGGGGGGTGGCAATGAGCAGTTCTTC. It translates to CASSPLFKRGGGNEQFF.